The rows below give T cell receptor beta chains drawn from one sample of a study of radiation and T cells in renal cell carcinoma. Libraries were prepared by immunoSEQ multiplex PCR; TCRdb keeps only in-frame clonotypes and omits some of them. Of around 45,000 clones detected, about 82% appear once; the ten largest clones hold 25% to 30%. This specimen was blood, taken from a patient whose treatment included radiotherapy and nephrectomy. These receptors were taken from a woman aged 70-85 years with renal cell carcinoma. The CDR3 runs from the conserved cysteine through the conserved F or W. A D gene is named only where the DNA matches it firmly.

j_gene,d_gene,v_gene,CDR3aa
TRBJ1-5,NA,TRBV2,CASKQGHSNQPQHF
TRBJ2-7,NA,TRBV6-6,CASSYGGHEQYF
TRBJ2-5,TRBD1,TRBV6-6,CASSYSLTGNQETQYF
TRBJ2-3,NA,TRBV9,CASSAQEDTQYF
TRBJ2-1,NA,TRBV7-6,CASSAASQGTYNEQFF
TRBJ2-7,TRBD2,TRBV7-8,CASSLSSGSSGEQYF
TRBJ1-1,TRBD1,TRBV5-1,CASSPDRENTEAFF
TRBJ1-2,NA,TRBV2,CASSLDGGYTF
TRBJ2-2,NA,TRBV14,CASSQEWQGSNTGELFF
TRBJ2-7,TRBD2,TRBV5-1,CASSFQTSGTLPYEQYF
TRBJ2-5,NA,TRBV9,CASSVAGRRETQYF
TRBJ1-3,TRBD1,TRBV19,CASSSRTGANTIYF
TRBJ2-5,TRBD1,TRBV30,CAWSRQGKETQYF
TRBJ2-1,TRBD2,TRBV6-1,CASSGAGATYNEQFF
TRBJ1-6,NA,TRBV30,CAWSVSGAGSPLHF
TRBJ1-6,NA,TRBV6-5,CASGVNRANSPLHF
TRBJ2-1,NA,TRBV27,CASNRAGLRNEQFF
TRBJ2-3,TRBD1,TRBV9,CASSVGGQDTQYF
TRBJ2-6,NA,TRBV12-2,CASRLGLGVAGANVLTF
TRBJ2-5,NA,TRBV29-1,CSVGSSSQETQYF
TRBJ2-3,TRBD2,TRBV5-1,CASSLVGGTSGTDTQYF
TRBJ2-3,TRBD2,TRBV2,CASSSGTSGGRDTQYF
TRBJ1-3,TRBD1,TRBV4-2,CASSQLTGMRNTIYF
TRBJ2-6,NA,TRBV5-1,CASSSAAGANVLTF
TRBJ2-7,NA,TRBV4-3,CASSQDRGGWDEQYF
TRBJ2-1,NA,TRBV25-1,CASTTSSREQFF
TRBJ1-5,NA,TRBV4-1,CASSQERMGDFSNQPQHF
TRBJ2-2,NA,TRBV6-1,CASRGAGELFF
TRBJ1-1,TRBD1,TRBV9,CASSKGQGTDTEAFF
TRBJ2-3,TRBD2,TRBV5-6,CASSAPPSGSFHTQYF
TRBJ2-5,NA,TRBV27,CASSTFWETQYF
TRBJ1-2,NA,TRBV5-1,CASSPLSGVVNYGYTF
TRBJ1-2,NA,TRBV29-1,CSAALVLNYGYTF
TRBJ1-1,NA,TRBV9,CASSLRDDLRNTEAFF
TRBJ2-5,TRBD2,TRBV6-6,CASIPQEREGETQYF
TRBJ2-6,NA,TRBV7-2,CASSSRVEGANVLTF
TRBJ1-3,NA,TRBV21-1,CASSNPNGDPPGNTIYF
TRBJ1-1,NA,TRBV7-9,CASSLEDTEAFF
TRBJ2-5,NA,TRBV6-1,CASSPRQETQYF
TRBJ1-2,NA,TRBV4-3,CASSQAGTAYGYTF
TRBJ2-1,NA,TRBV6-1,CASSEGSGHWNEQFF
TRBJ2-6,NA,TRBV30,CAWRRDSGANVLTF
TRBJ1-5,NA,TRBV27,CASSLRQHNQPQHF
NA,NA,TRBV25-1,CASSQTGILGYEQYF
TRBJ2-7,TRBD2,TRBV5-6,CASSTTSGSIHEQYF
TRBJ2-3,TRBD2,TRBV5-1,CATRLLAGSTDTQYF
TRBJ1-2,NA,TRBV6-5,CASSYGVNYGYTF
TRBJ1-3,NA,TRBV6-5,CASSYSQGRTGNTIYF
TRBJ2-7,TRBD2,TRBV27,CASSWTRLASVYEQYF